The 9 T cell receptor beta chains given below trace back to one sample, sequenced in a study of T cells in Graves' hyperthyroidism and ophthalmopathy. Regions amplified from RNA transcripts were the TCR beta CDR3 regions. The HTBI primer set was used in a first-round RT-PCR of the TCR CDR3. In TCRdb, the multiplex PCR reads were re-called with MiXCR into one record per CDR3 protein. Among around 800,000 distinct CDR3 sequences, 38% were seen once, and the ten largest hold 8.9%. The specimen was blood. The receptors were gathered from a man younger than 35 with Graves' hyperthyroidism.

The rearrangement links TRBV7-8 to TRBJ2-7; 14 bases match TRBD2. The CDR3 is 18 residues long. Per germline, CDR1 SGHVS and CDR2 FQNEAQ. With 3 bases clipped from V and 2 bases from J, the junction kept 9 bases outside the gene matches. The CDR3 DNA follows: TGTGCCAGCAGCTTGGGGACTAGCGGGAGCATTCGCCCCTACGAGCAGTACTTC. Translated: CASSLGTSGSIRPYEQYF.

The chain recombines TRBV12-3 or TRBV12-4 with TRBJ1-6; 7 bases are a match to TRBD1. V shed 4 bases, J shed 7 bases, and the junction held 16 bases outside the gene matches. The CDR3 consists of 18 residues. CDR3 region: CASSSLAVLRQGNSPLHF. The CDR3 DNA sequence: TGTGCCAGCAGTTCCCTCGCCGTTCTTCGACAGGGAAATTCACCCCTCCACTTT.

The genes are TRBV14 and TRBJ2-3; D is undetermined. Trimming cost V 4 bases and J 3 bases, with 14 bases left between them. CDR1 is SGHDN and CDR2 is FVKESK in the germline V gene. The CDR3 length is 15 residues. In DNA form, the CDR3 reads TGTGCCAGCAGCCCTCAAGCGAGGTTAACAGATACGCAGTATTTT. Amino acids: CASSPQARLTDTQYF. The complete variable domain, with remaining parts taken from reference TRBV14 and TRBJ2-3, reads EAGVTQFPSHSVIEKGQTVTLRCDPISGHDNLYWYRRVMGKEIKFLLHFVKESKQDESGMPNNRFLAERTGGTYSTLKVQPAELEDSGVYFCASSPQARLTDTQYFGPGTRLTVL.

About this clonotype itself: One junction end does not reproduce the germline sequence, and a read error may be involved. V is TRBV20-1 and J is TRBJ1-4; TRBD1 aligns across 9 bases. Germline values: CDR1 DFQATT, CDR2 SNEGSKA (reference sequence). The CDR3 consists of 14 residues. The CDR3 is CSARLRDREEKQFF. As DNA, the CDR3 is TGCAGTGCTAGACTCCGGGACAGGGAGGAAAAACAGTTTTTT.

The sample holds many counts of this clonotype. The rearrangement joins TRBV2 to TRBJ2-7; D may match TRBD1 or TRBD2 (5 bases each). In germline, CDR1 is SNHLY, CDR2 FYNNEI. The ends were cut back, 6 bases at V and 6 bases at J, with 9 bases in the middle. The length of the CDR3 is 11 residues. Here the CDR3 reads CASSGDREQYF. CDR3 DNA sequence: TGTGCCAGCAGCGGGGACCGCGAGCAGTACTTC.

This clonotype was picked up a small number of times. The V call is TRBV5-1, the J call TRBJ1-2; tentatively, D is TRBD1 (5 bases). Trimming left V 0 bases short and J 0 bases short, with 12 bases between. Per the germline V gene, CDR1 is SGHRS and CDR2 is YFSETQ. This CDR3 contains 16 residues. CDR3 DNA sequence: TGCGCCAGCAGCTTGGCCAGGGACGGGGCTAACTATGGCTACACCTTC. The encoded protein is CASSLARDGANYGYTF.

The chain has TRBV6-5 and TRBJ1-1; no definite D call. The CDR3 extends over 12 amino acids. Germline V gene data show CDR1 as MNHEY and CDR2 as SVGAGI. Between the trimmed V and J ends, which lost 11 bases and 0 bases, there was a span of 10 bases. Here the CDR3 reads CAAARLNTEAFF. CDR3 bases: TGTGCCGCAGCGCGGTTGAACACTGAAGCTTTCTTT.

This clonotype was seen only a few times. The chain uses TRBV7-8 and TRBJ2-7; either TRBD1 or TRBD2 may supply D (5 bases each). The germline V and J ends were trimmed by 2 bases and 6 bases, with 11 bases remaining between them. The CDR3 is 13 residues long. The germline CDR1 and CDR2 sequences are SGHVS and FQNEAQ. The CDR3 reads CASSLQGGGEQYF. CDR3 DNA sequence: TGTGCCAGCAGCTTACAGGGTGGGGGCGAGCAGTACTTC.

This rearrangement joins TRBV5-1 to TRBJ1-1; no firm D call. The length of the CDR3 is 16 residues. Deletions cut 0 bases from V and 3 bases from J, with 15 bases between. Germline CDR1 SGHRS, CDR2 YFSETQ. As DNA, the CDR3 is TGCGCCAGCAGCTTGGAGGCAGGCGGTTGGGACACTGAAGCTTTCTTT. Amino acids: CASSLEAGGWDTEAFF.